This entry features one TCR beta chain sequence. This clonotype was detected only a few times. The antigen it binds to is not known. No per-base quality is available; no much larger clone lies one base away. TCR cDNA was made using 5'RACE template switching, a step that added a universal primer site and unique molecular identifiers. Priming of cDNA synthesis was performed from both the TCR alpha and TCR beta constant segments. Two PCR steps were used to amplify libraries, with sample barcodes and sequencing adapters being added in the second step. Sequencing of libraries was done on Illumina HiSeq 2500 (2x100 bp) or NovaSeq (2x150 bp). Per the authors' processing: MIGEC was used to demultiplex reads and collapse the reads into UMI consensus sequences, and MiXCR was used for V(D)J alignment. Vaccine-responding clonotypes were identified with edgeR using replicate PBMC samples, with FDR below 0.01 and a log2 fold change above 5 up to day 15 being required. Bulk clonotypes were assigned CD4 or CD8 identity according to which sequenced CD4 or CD8 repertoire held them at higher abundance. TCRdb trimmed public reads at Q25 via fastp, called clones via MiXCR and kept in-frame beta chains. Each entry is one CDR3 protein sequence, shown with its most common DNA and genes. The V and J calls come from TCRdb's annotation, not from the publication. For this sample the table gives about 58,000 distinct CDR3 sequences, of which approximately 7.7% were detected only once. About 40% of the sample is in the top ten clones.

The data belong to a study of T cells after yellow fever vaccination (dated by TCRdb to the late 2010s). Study-wide context: The SMART-Seq v4 Ultra Low Input RNA kit was used to prepare libraries from fractions with low cell numbers. To follow T-cell clones before and after primary and booster YFV17D yellow fever vaccination, bulk TCR alpha and beta repertoires were sequenced over time. Blood was collected at multiple timepoints before and after primary and secondary immunization, and bulk PBMC replicates and cell subsets were isolated. The cohort comprised two healthy male donors, one aged 18 to 30 and one aged 30 to 40 years.

The treatment or condition label on this specimen signifies: live attenuated yellow fever vaccine strain. PBMCs were isolated from peripheral blood using a standard Ficoll-Paque protocol. CD4 and CD8 T-cell fractions were isolated with Dynabeads CD4 and CD8 positive selection kits. TriZol was used to extract RNA from bulk PBMCs, from CD4 and CD8 fractions, and from dextramer-positive and dextramer-negative fractions. V and J lose 4 bases and 4 bases, and a span of 20 bases separates them. In the germline V gene, CDR1 corresponds to SGHRS and CDR2 to YFSETQ. CDR3 length: 16 amino acids, cysteine to phenylalanine. The only DNA kept is the CDR3, 48 bases in frame from the first base. Overall results and qualifications from the work: Compared with the primary T-cell response, the secondary T-cell response was weaker but faster, peaking on day 5 rather than day 15. The study included only two donors, which limits how far the findings can be generalized. After the booster, most clones that had expanded after primary vaccination were detected again (about 97% of CD4 and 88% of CD8), suggesting broad maintenance of memory. A small share of clonotypes was detected in both CD4 and CD8 compartments, with the overlap likely arising from convergent recombination. FACS-sorted repertoires could contain abundant contaminating clonotypes from the bulk population, so computational filtering was required.

This sample comprised CD8+ T cells sorted from PBMCs, obtained on the day of the first yellow fever vaccination. This sequence was found in a man aged 18 to 30 who received the YFV17D yellow fever vaccine. Recombination connected TRBV5-1 to TRBJ1-1; matching of 6 bases hints at TRBD1 as the D gene. The bases read TGCGCCAGCAGCCCGACGGACAGCTGGGGAGGCACTGAAGCTTTCTTT. Translated, this is CASSPTDSWGGTEAFF.